This T cell receptor beta chain emerged from a study of graft-versus-host responses after intestinal transplantation. CDR3 length: 15 residues. Looked up from germline, CDR1 is SGDLS and CDR2 is YYNGEE. Trimming stripped 0 bases from V and 2 bases from J, with 10 bases between. Sequencing was performed with immunoSEQ multiplex PCR; in TCRdb, only in-frame clones are kept and a portion is missing. This sample has some 9,300 clones, with around 91% found just once. The TCR was taken from a human patient who received an intestinal transplant, so some T cells may come from the graft donor. The starting material was PBMCs, obtained just over 42 days after intestinal transplant. The chain recombines TRBV9 with TRBJ2-3; either TRBD1 or TRBD2 may supply D (5 bases each). In DNA form, the CDR3 reads TGTGCCAGCAGCGTAGGGGACCTCACCACAGATACGCAGTATTTT. This encodes CASSVGDLTTDTQYF.